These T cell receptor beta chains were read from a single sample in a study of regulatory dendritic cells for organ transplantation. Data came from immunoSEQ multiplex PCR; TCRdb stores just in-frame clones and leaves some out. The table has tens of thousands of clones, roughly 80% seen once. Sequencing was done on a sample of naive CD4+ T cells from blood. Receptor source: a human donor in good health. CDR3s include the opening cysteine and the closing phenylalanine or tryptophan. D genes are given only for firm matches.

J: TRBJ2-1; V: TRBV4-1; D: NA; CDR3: CASSQDTPRAGAFHNEQFF
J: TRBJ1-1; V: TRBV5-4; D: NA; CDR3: CASSLRSGGANAEAFF
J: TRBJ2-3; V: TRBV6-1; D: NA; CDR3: CASSEDGGVGTDTQYF
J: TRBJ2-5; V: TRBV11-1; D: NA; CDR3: CASSSPGPETQYF
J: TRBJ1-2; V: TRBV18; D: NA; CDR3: CASSPGTTDYGYTF
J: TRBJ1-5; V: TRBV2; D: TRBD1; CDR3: CASSGQPNQPQHF
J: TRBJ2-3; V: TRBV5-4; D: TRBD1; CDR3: CASSFDRGTDTQYF
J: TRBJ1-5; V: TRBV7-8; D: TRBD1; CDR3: CASSLMRTGSNQPQHF
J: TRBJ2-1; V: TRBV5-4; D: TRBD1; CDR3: CASSQRQGTANGQFF
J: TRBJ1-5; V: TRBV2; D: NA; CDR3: CASSTLSGNQPQHF
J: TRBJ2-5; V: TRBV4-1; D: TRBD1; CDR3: CASSQAGEGQGLIGQETQYF
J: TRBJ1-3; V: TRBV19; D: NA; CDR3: CASSTGTSGNTIYF
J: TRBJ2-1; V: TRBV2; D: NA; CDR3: CASSEYREYNEQFF
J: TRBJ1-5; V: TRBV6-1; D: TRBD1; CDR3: CASSEDRGQPQHF
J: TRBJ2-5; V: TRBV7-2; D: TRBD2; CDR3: CASSLGLAGGPGETQYF
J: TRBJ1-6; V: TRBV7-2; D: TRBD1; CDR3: CASSLTGTANSPLHF
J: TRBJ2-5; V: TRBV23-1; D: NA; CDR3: CASSQTSPGAAQETQYF
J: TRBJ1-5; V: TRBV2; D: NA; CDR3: CASSPGQPASNQPQHF
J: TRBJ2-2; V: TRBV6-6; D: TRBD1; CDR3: CASITRTGSTTGELFF
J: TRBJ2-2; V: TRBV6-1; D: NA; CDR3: CASRTVGELFF
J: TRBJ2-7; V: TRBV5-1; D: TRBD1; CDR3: CASSPGQGSNEQYF
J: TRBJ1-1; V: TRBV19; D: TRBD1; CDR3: CASRGTGNTEAFF
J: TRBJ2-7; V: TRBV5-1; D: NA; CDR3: CASSFTTGTYEQYF
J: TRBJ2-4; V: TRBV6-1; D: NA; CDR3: CASSEDLGGKNIQYF
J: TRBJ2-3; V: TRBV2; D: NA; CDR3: CASTPVSGFTDTQYF
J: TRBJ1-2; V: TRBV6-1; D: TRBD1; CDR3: CASAKEEGAFGYTF
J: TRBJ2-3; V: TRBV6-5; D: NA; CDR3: CASSSQTGAGTDTQYF
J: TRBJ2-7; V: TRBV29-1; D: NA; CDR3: CSAEGSGGYEQYF
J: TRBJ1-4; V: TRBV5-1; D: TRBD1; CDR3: CASSRTGGPLALATNEKLFF
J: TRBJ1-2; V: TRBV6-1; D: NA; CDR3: CASSEGGDTYGYTF
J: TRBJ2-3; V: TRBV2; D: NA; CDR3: CASSGPDTQYF
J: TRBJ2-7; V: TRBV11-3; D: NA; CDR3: CASSSPHTGTLTYEQYF
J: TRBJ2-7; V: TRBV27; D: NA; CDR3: CASSLKGRGRPVPYEQYF
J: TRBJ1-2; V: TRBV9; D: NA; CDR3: CASSVGGVYYGYTF
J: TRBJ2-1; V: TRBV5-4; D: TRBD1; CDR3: CASSFVGTGGSSGQFF
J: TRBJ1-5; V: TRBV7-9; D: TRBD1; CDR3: CASSTGDQPQHF
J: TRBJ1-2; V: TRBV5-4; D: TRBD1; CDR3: CASHDRGGGYGYTF
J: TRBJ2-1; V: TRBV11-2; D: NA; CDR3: CASSLARGGEYNEQFF
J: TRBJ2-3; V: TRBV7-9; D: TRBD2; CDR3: CASLRGGAGDTQYF
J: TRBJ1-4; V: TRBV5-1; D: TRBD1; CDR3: CASSAGQGSEKLFF
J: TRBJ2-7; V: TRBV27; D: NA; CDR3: CASSFTGPSYEQYF
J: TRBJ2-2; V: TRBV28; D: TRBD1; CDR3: CASRKTGVTGELFF
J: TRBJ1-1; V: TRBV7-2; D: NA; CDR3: CASSLGPGNTEAFF
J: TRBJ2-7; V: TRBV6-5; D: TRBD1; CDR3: CASRSGTGLYEQYF
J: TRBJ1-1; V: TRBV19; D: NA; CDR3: CASSPTDSQVREAFF
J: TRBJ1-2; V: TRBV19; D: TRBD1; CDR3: CASSISTRTGSWYGYTF
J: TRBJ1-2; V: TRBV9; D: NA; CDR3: CASSLIQENYGYTF
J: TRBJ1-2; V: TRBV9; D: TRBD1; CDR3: CASSTRDSLYGYTF
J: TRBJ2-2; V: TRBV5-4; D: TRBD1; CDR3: CASSPKGASRTGELFF
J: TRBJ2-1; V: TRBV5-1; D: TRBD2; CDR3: CASSYWISGGAINEQFF
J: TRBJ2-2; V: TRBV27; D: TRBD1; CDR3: CASWPLGANRGVGELFF
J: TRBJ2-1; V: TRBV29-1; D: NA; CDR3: CSVDRGGDEQFF
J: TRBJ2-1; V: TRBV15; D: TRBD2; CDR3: CATSRVGTSGDNEQFF